This T cell receptor (beta chain) was captured by sequencing in a study of glioma-infiltrating T cells. Using RNA template, CDR3s of TCR alpha and beta were amplified with iRepertoire arm-PCR. TCRdb re-called the multiplex PCR reads through MiXCR, storing one row per CDR3 protein. The sample carries some 180,000 distinct CDR3 sequences, 25% to 35% recorded once. This CDR3 is built from 14 residues. Germline CDR1 reads SEHNR; CDR2 reads FQNEAQ (reference sequence). With 5 bases removed from V and 1 base from J, the gap between germline ends came to 10 bases. This clonotype has a count of ten or more. V gene TRBV7-9 combines with J gene TRBJ2-3; D is unclear. This receptor was identified in a human donor with low-grade glioma or glioblastoma, undergoing nonglioma brain surgery, or in good health (not recorded which). Sequenced material: glioma tissue, nonneoplastic brain tissue, or PBMCs (not recorded which). CDR3 sequence: CASSPSTGTDTQYF. The CDR3 DNA reads as TGTGCCAGCAGCCCAAGTACAGGCACAGATACGCAGTATTTT.